These T cell receptor beta chains were read from a single sample in a study of vaccination effects on CD4 cells after COVID-19. Sequenced by immunoSEQ multiplex PCR; TCRdb stores in-frame clones only, minus some. This repertoire shows roughly 70,000 clones, 76% found once; its top ten account for approximately 0.9%. Their cognate antigens are unknown. Sample: CD4+ T cells from PBMCs cultured with HCoV-OC43 spike peptides, taken after COVID-19 vaccination. These receptors all stem from a human donor who received a COVID-19 vaccine. CDR3s include the opening cysteine and the closing phenylalanine or tryptophan. A D gene is named only where the DNA matches it firmly. The size of a clone is reported for some rows only, either as once, few or many, or as a class for expanded clones.

j_call v_call d_call clone_size cdr3_aa cdr3_nt
TRBJ1-1 TRBV20-1 NA NA CSAGGVTEAFF TGCAGTGCGGGGGGGGTCACTGAAGCTTTCTTT
TRBJ2-5 TRBV6-5 TRBD2 NA CASRHLAGETQYF TGTGCCAGCCGGCACTTAGCGGGGGAGACCCAGTACTTC
TRBJ2-3 TRBV18 NA NA CASSPRAGGSTDTQYF TGTGCCAGCTCACCCCGGGCCGGGGGAAGTACAGATACGCAGTATTTT
TRBJ2-2 TRBV10-1 NA NA CASSEEGAANTGELFF TGCGCCAGCAGTGAGGAGGGTGCGGCCAACACCGGGGAGCTGTTTTTT
TRBJ2-1 TRBV5-4 TRBD2 few CASSPRNGGANEQFF TGTGCCAGCAGCCCAAGAAACGGGGGGGCCAATGAGCAGTTCTTC
TRBJ1-6 TRBV6-5 NA NA CASSYSTVGLSSPLHF TGTGCCAGCAGTTACTCGACTGTAGGCCTTTCTTCACCCCTCCACTTT
TRBJ1-5 TRBV24-1 NA NA CATSDSDRSNQPQHF TGTGCCACCAGTGATAGCGACAGGAGCAATCAGCCCCAGCATTTT
TRBJ1-2 TRBV6-5 TRBD1 NA CASRTGFGTNYGYTF TGTGCCAGCAGGACAGGGTTCGGAACCAATTATGGCTACACCTTC
TRBJ1-3 TRBV3-1/TRBV3-2 NA NA CASSYTGNTIYF TGTGCCAGCAGCTATACAGGAAACACCATATATTTT
TRBJ2-2 TRBV7-3 NA few CATATDRNTGELFF TGTGCCACTGCCACCGACAGAAACACCGGGGAGCTGTTTTTT
TRBJ2-5 TRBV18 TRBD1 NA CASSPIDRGETQYF TGTGCCAGCTCACCAATCGACAGGGGTGAGACCCAGTACTTC
TRBJ1-3 TRBV9 NA NA CASSVVGGSANTIYF TGTGCCAGCAGCGTAGTCGGCGGGAGCGCAAACACCATATATTTT
TRBJ1-3 TRBV3-1/TRBV3-2 NA NA CASSQGAGSGNTIYF TGTGCCAGCAGCCAAGGAGCAGGGTCTGGAAACACCATATATTTT
TRBJ2-1 TRBV18 TRBD1 NA CASGQGINNEQFF TGTGCCAGCGGACAGGGAATAAACAATGAGCAGTTCTTC
TRBJ1-2 TRBV10-1 NA many CASSGGRTWDYGYTF TGCGCCAGCAGTGGAGGAAGAACCTGGGACTATGGCTACACCTTC
TRBJ1-2 TRBV5-1 NA NA CASSTQAVGFDGYTF TGCGCCAGCAGCACCCAGGCGGTAGGGTTTGATGGCTACACCTTC
TRBJ1-2 TRBV5-6 NA NA CASSHQGGPNYGYTF TGTGCCAGCAGCCATCAGGGAGGACCAAACTATGGCTACACCTTC
TRBJ1-2 TRBV5-1 TRBD1 NA CASSPLKDRDGYTF TGCGCCAGCAGCCCATTGAAGGACAGGGACGGCTACACCTTC
TRBJ2-4 TRBV23-1 TRBD2 NA CASSRGGPEKNIQYF TGCGCCAGCTCCCGCGGGGGGCCGGAGAAAAACATTCAGTACTTC
TRBJ2-5 TRBV7-7 TRBD2 NA CASSQNEAAGGPVKKTQYF TGTGCCAGCAGCCAGAATGAGGCAGCGGGGGGGCCCGTTAAGAAGACCCAGTACTTC
TRBJ2-2 TRBV6-5 NA few CASSYSPVRGELFF TGTGCCAGCAGTTACTCCCCAGTGCGGGGGGAGCTGTTTTTT
TRBJ2-5 TRBV19 NA NA CASKTPGQFGETQYF TGTGCCAGTAAGACCCCTGGACAGTTCGGGGAGACCCAGTACTTC
TRBJ1-6 TRBV18 TRBD1 few CASSGDRDSPLHF TGTGCCAGCTCAGGGGACAGAGATTCACCCCTCCACTTT
TRBJ2-3 TRBV5-1 NA NA CASSLSPVTDTQYF TGCGCCAGCAGCTTGTCTCCGGTGACAGATACGCAGTATTTT
TRBJ1-4 TRBV19 NA once CASSIGPGTENEKLFF TGTGCCAGTAGTATCGGACCCGGGACCGAGAATGAAAAACTGTTTTTT
TRBJ1-4 TRBV5-1 NA NA CASSLVGAEEKLFF TGCGCCAGCAGCTTGGTGGGGGCTGAGGAAAAACTGTTTTTT
TRBJ2-1 TRBV10-2 TRBD2 few CASSGFSGGSYNEQFF TGCGCCAGCAGTGGTTTTAGCGGGGGTTCCTACAATGAGCAGTTCTTC
TRBJ2-2 TRBV3-1/TRBV3-2 NA NA CASSQVSGSVTGELFF TGTGCCAGCAGCCAAGTTTCAGGGTCCGTCACCGGGGAGCTGTTTTTT
TRBJ1-6 TRBV9 NA NA CASSVGRDNSPLHF TGTGCCAGCAGCGTAGGCAGGGATAATTCACCCCTCCACTTT
TRBJ1-4 TRBV5-4 NA NA CASSFGGGATNEKLFF TGTGCCAGCAGCTTCGGAGGTGGGGCAACTAATGAAAAACTGTTTTTT
TRBJ1-2 TRBV5-1 NA once CASRGGTTNYGYTF TGCGCCAGCAGGGGTGGAACCACTAACTATGGCTACACCTTC
TRBJ2-1 TRBV7-2 TRBD1 NA CASSTGGGKGEQFF TGTGCCAGCAGCACAGGGGGTGGAAAGGGTGAGCAGTTCTTC
TRBJ1-4 TRBV5-1 NA NA CASSLGAGTNEKLFF TGCGCCAGCAGCCTGGGGGCCGGGACTAATGAAAAACTGTTTTTT
TRBJ2-6 TRBV30 NA NA CAWSISSGANVLTF TGTGCCTGGAGTATCTCTTCTGGGGCCAACGTCCTGACTTTC
TRBJ2-3 TRBV28 TRBD1 few CASSLLGTGDRDTQYF TGTGCCAGCAGCCTCCTTGGGACAGGGGATCGAGATACGCAGTATTTT
TRBJ2-6 TRBV10-1 TRBD1 few CASSKGQGTGANVLTF TGCGCCAGCAGTAAGGGACAGGGTACTGGGGCCAACGTCCTGACTTTC
TRBJ1-2 TRBV12-3/TRBV12-4 NA NA CASSFVGEGGYTF TGTGCCAGCAGTTTTGTGGGGGAGGGTGGCTACACCTTC
TRBJ2-1 TRBV2 TRBD2 NA CASRDASGGATEQFF TGTGCCAGCAGAGATGCTAGCGGGGGGGCCACTGAGCAGTTCTTC
TRBJ1-1 TRBV6-1 TRBD1 NA CASSEPTVRKGAFTEAFF TGTGCCAGCAGTGAACCCACAGTTAGGAAGGGGGCGTTCACTGAAGCTTTCTTT
TRBJ1-5 TRBV3-1/TRBV3-2 TRBD1 NA CASSLGTGFNQPQHF TGTGCCAGCAGCCTTGGGACAGGCTTCAATCAGCCCCAGCATTTT
TRBJ2-2 TRBV6-5 TRBD1 NA CASSPRQGNTGELFF TGTGCCAGCAGTCCTCGACAGGGGAACACCGGGGAGCTGTTTTTT
TRBJ1-3 TRBV19 TRBD1 few CASRPGQGSSGNTIYF TGTGCCAGTAGACCGGGACAGGGGAGCTCTGGAAACACCATATATTTT
TRBJ1-1 TRBV5-1 NA NA CASSLALGVGTEAFF TGCGCCAGCAGCTTGGCCCTAGGTGTGGGCACTGAAGCTTTCTTT
TRBJ2-3 TRBV29-1 NA NA CSGVGPAPDTQYF TGCAGCGGGGTCGGACCCGCGCCGGATACGCAGTATTTT
TRBJ2-3 TRBV7-2 NA NA CASSLPSGGTDTQYF TGTGCCAGCAGCTTACCGTCAGGGGGCACAGATACGCAGTATTTT